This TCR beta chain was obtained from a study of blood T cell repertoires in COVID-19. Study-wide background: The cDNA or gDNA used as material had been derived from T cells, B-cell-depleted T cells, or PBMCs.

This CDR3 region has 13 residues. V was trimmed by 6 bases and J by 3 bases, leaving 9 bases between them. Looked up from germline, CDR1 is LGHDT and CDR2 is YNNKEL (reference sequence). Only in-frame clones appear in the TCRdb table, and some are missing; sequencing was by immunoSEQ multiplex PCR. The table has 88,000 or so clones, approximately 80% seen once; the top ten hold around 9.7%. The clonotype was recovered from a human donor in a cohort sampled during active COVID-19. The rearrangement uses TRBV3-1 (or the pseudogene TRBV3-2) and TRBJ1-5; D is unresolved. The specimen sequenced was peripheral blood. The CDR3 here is CASSTEHNQPQHF. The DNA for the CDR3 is TGTGCCAGCAGTACAGAACACAATCAGCCCCAGCATTTT.